Below, 30 T cell receptor beta chains from the same sample are listed, as sequenced in a study of blood T cell repertoires in COVID-19. The method was immunoSEQ multiplex PCR; TCRdb's version includes in-frame clones alone and lacks a portion of them. Of approximately 300,000 clones listed, roughly 90% are singletons. The material sequenced was PBMCs or T cells enriched from blood (not recorded which). These receptors were taken from a woman aged 30 to 39 who had recovered from COVID-19.

V is TRBV18 and J is TRBJ2-1; TRBD2 aligns across 8 bases. V trimming: 2 bases; J trimming: 8 bases; junction bases outside the gene matches: 17. The CDR3 runs 18 residues. Germline CDR1 and CDR2: KGHSH and LQKENI. DNA of the CDR3: TGTGCCAGCTCACCAGATTTAAGGGCGGGGGGCGAATTGGATGAGCAGTTCTTC. It specifies CASSPDLRAGGELDEQFF.

J is TRBJ1-5 and V is TRBV19; 10 nucleotides line up with TRBD1. Germline values: CDR1 LNHDA, CDR2 SQIVND (reference sequence). J gave up 6 bases and V 8 bases, and 4 bases lay outside the gene matches. The CDR3 is 13 amino acids. This chain's CDR3 is CASEDRGGQPQHF. The CDR3 nucleotides are TGTGCCAGTGAGGACAGGGGGGGTCAGCCCCAGCATTTT.

The V gene is TRBV28, the J gene TRBJ1-1, with a possible D match to TRBD1 (5 bases). Germline V gene lookup returns CDR1 MDHEN and CDR2 SYDVKM. The CDR3 is 15 residues long. V was cut by 6 bases and J by 1 base, with 15 bases left in between. The CDR3 DNA reads as TGTGCCAGCAGGGCCTATTCCGGGGGGAACACTGAAGCTTTCTTT. As protein: CASRAYSGGNTEAFF.

The chain combines TRBV7-9 with TRBJ2-3; 8 bases line up with TRBD1. With V trimmed by 5 bases and J by 3 bases, 10 bases remained unmatched. From germline, CDR1 is SEHNR and CDR2 FQNEAQ (reference sequence). The CDR3 sequence is 16 residues long. CDR3 protein: CASSPTDTGGTDTQYF. In DNA form, the CDR3 reads TGTGCCAGCAGCCCCACCGATACAGGGGGAACAGATACGCAGTATTTT.

The V gene is TRBV6-2 or TRBV6-3, the J gene TRBJ2-1; 7 bases are shared with TRBD2. CDR3 length: 15 amino acids. The J segment lost 5 bases and the V segment lost 6 bases, leaving 10 bases of the junction unmatched. CDR1 and CDR2 (germline): MNHEY, SVGEGT. CDR3 sequence: CASSAGKRDDNEQFF. The CDR3 nucleotides are TGTGCCAGCAGCGCAGGGAAGCGGGACGACAATGAGCAGTTCTTC.

The J gene is TRBJ2-2, the V gene TRBV9; the match to TRBD2 covers 8 bases. The V and J ends lost 0 bases and 6 bases, in that order; junction bases with no gene match: 10. The germline V gene has CDR1 SGDLS and CDR2 YYNGEE. CDR3 size: 17 residues. The CDR3 region has the DNA TGTGCCAGCAGCGTAGCAGGACATCGGGGGGGCTCCGGGGAGCTGTTTTTT. Translating gives CASSVAGHRGGSGELFF. Based on the CDR3 plus reference TRBV9 and TRBJ2-2, the full variable domain is DSGVTQTPKHLITATGQRVTLRCSPRSGDLSVYWYQQSLDQGLQFLIQYYNGEERAKGNILERFSAQQFPDLHSELNLSSLELGDSALYFCASSVAGHRGGSGELFFGEGSRLTVL.

The J gene is TRBJ1-2, the V gene TRBV28; 11 bases align to TRBD1. Germline CDR1 MDHEN, CDR2 SYDVKM. The CDR3 is made up of 15 amino acids. J was trimmed by 6 bases and V by 5 bases; bases with no gene match: 8. CDR3 sequence: CASSKPGQGVHGYTF. The CDR3, as DNA: TGTGCCAGCAGTAAACCGGGACAGGGGGTACATGGCTACACCTTC.

Regarding this clone: This likely came from a read error, as a far larger clone is one base away. The rearrangement uses TRBV2 and TRBJ2-1; D unclear. Trimming removed 6 bases from V and 7 bases from J, with 7 bases in between. CDR3 length: 11 residues. The germline gives CDR1 SNHLY, CDR2 FYNNEI. CDR3 sequence: CASSPQNEQFF. The CDR3 DNA reads as TGTGCCAGCAGCCCCCAGAATGAGCAGTTCTTC.

The J gene is TRBJ2-7, the V gene TRBV27; the match to TRBD2 covers 12 bases. V lost 3 bases, J lost 5 bases, and 2 bases stayed unmatched. The CDR3 spans 14 residues. Germline-derived CDR1 and CDR2 are MNHEY and SMNVEV (reference sequence). Here the CDR3 DNA reads TGTGCCAGCAGTTTGACTAGCGGGAGCCACGAGCAGTACTTC. It yields the protein CASSLTSGSHEQYF.

This chain connects TRBV10-3 to TRBJ2-3; the D gene is possibly TRBD2 (5 bases). This CDR3 spans 13 amino acids. The germline V gene encodes CDR1 ENHRY and CDR2 SYGVKD. The V end was cut by 9 bases, the J end by 0 bases, with 10 bases between. For the CDR3, the DNA is TGTGCCATGAGCGGATCTAGCACAGATACGCAGTATTTT. Amino acids: CAMSGSSTDTQYF.

V gene TRBV7-9 combines with J gene TRBJ1-2, with a possible D match to TRBD1 (6 bases). This CDR3 is built from 15 residues. Between the trimmed V and J ends, which lost 1 base and 4 bases, there was a span of 13 bases. In germline, CDR1 is SEHNR, CDR2 FQNEAQ (reference sequence). CDR3 region: CASSLGQDLGYGYTF. Written as DNA, the CDR3 is TGTGCCAGCAGCTTAGGACAGGACTTGGGCTATGGCTACACCTTC. Variable domain in full (rest from reference TRBV7-9 and TRBJ1-2): DTGVSQNPRHKITKRGQNVTFRCDPISEHNRLYWYRQTLGQGPEFLTYFQNEAQLEKSRLLSDRFSAERPKGSFSTLEIQRTEQGDSAMYLCASSLGQDLGYGYTFGSGTRLTVV.

Points on this clone: The identical CDR3 is also encoded by other nucleotide sequences in the sample. The rearrangement uses TRBV4-3 and TRBJ2-2, with 8 positions matching TRBD1. This CDR3 contains 17 residues. Trimming cost V 1 base and J 0 bases; bases outside gene matches: 4. The germline CDR1 and CDR2 sequences are LGHNA and YSLEER. The CDR3 coding sequence is TGCGCCAGCAGCCAAGGGTACAGGGGGACGAACACCGGGGAGCTGTTTTTT. It is translated as CASSQGYRGTNTGELFF.

This clone was found once. This chain connects TRBV5-4 to TRBJ2-3; no definite D call. V lost 2 bases and J lost 6, with 10 bases in between. The CDR3 totals 13 residues. The V gene's germline CDR1 is SGHNT and CDR2 YYREEE (reference sequence). The chain's CDR3 is CASSFMPADTQYF. CDR3 nucleotides: TGTGCCAGCAGCTTTATGCCCGCGGATACGCAGTATTTT.

The chain is built from TRBV21-1 and TRBJ2-7; TRBD2, as called in the table, went unchecked against the DNA. TRBV21-1 is tagged as a pseudogene. The CDR3 extends over 14 amino acids. This CDR3 is CASTGLAGAYEQYF. The DNA of the CDR3 is TGTGCCAGCACAGGACTAGCGGGGGCCTACGAGCAGTACTTC.

V is TRBV7-6 and J is TRBJ2-2; 8 positions agree with TRBD2. The CDR3 consists of 17 residues. From germline, CDR1 is SGHVS and CDR2 FNYEAQ. V gave up 2 bases and J gave up 4 bases; unmatched junction bases: 9. The CDR3 region is CASSLSMTLAGTGELFF. In DNA form, the CDR3 reads TGTGCCAGCAGCTTATCCATGACTCTAGCGGGCACCGGGGAGCTGTTTTTT.

The chain uses TRBV6-5 and TRBJ1-1, with 10 bases fitting TRBD1. Germline values: CDR1 MNHEY, CDR2 SVGAGI. V gave up 0 bases and J gave up 5 bases; unmatched junction bases: 3. The CDR3 has 15 residues. CDR3 amino acids: CASSYSRTGGTEAFF. For the CDR3, the DNA is TGTGCCAGCAGTTACTCCCGGACAGGGGGGACTGAAGCTTTCTTT.

The genes are TRBV5-4 and TRBJ2-2, with a tentative D call TRBD2 (5 bases). The length of the CDR3 is 15 residues. Germline V gene sequence: CDR1 SGHNT, CDR2 YYREEE (reference sequence). V was shortened by 3 bases and J by 0 bases, with 9 bases between the two germline ends. The CDR3 reads CASSSQRTNTGELFF. The CDR3 DNA is TGTGCCAGCAGCTCCCAGCGGACGAACACCGGGGAGCTGTTTTTT. The whole variable domain, filled in from reference TRBV5-4 and TRBJ2-2, reads ETGVTQSPTHLIKTRGQQVTLRCSSQSGHNTVSWYQQALGQGPQFIFQYYREEENGRGNFPPRFSGLQFPNYSSELNVNALELDDSALYLCASSSQRTNTGELFFGEGSRLTVL.

V and J are TRBV9 and TRBJ2-5; 7 nucleotides agree with TRBD1. The CDR3 covers 13 residues. Per germline, CDR1 SGDLS and CDR2 YYNGEE. Losses at the gene ends were 3 bases for V and 2 bases for J; bases not matched to a gene: 1. CDR3 nucleotide sequence: TGTGCCAGCAGCGCGACAGGGCAAGAGACCCAGTACTTC. Its protein product is CASSATGQETQYF.

This chain joins TRBV4-2 and TRBJ2-7; 7 bases fit TRBD2. Germline CDR1 LGHNA, CDR2 YNFKEQ. The CDR3 loop spans 14 amino acids. Trimming cost V 2 bases and J 3 bases; bases outside gene matches: 4. CDR3 DNA: TGTGCCAGCAGCCAACTTGAGCGGGGCTACGAGCAGTACTTC. Residues: CASSQLERGYEQYF.

V and J are TRBV9 and TRBJ1-2; maybe TRBD1 (5 bases). Germline assignment: CDR1 SGDLS and CDR2 YYNGEE. CDR3 size: 15 residues. Trimming stripped 3 bases from V and 8 bases from J, with 20 bases between. The CDR3: CASSALGGAGNGYTF. In DNA, the CDR3 is TGTGCCAGCAGCGCTTTGGGCGGGGCAGGGAACGGCTACACCTTC. The whole variable domain, filled in from reference TRBV9 and TRBJ1-2, reads DSGVTQTPKHLITATGQRVTLRCSPRSGDLSVYWYQQSLDQGLQFLIQYYNGEERAKGNILERFSAQQFPDLHSELNLSSLELGDSALYFCASSALGGAGNGYTFGSGTRLTVV.

CDR3 protein: CASSAQAETQYF. The CDR3, as DNA: TGTGCCAGCAGCGCCCAAGCAGAGACCCAGTACTTC. This chain connects TRBV9 to TRBJ2-5; D is uncertain. This CDR3 has 12 amino acids. Between the trimmed V and J ends, which lost 3 bases and 4 bases, there was a span of 7 bases. Germline loops: CDR1 SGDLS, CDR2 YYNGEE.

Written as DNA, the CDR3 is TGTGCCAGCAGCCAAGTGACACTAGCGGGGGGCGAGCAGTACTTC. Amino acid sequence: CASSQVTLAGGEQYF. The V and J genes are TRBV3-1 (or the pseudogene TRBV3-2) and TRBJ2-7; 12 nucleotides agree with TRBD2. CDR3 length: 15 amino acids. CDR1 and CDR2 from the germline V gene are LGHDT and YNNKEL (reference sequence). Unmatched junction bases numbered 4, after V lost 1 base and J lost 6 bases.

The V gene is TRBV27, the J gene TRBJ2-7; D is undetermined. The ends were cut back, 5 bases at V and 3 bases at J, with 17 bases in the middle. The CDR3 consists of 15 residues. CDR1 MNHEY and CDR2 SMNVEV come from the germline V gene (reference sequence). CDR3 amino acids: CASSISLLSSYEQYF. CDR3 in DNA: TGTGCCAGCAGTATCTCCCTTTTATCTAGCTACGAGCAGTACTTC.

The chain employs TRBV7-9 and TRBJ2-7; D is unresolved. Trimming left V 2 bases short and J 3 bases short, with 11 bases between. Germline CDR1 reads SEHNR; CDR2 reads FQNEAQ (reference sequence). CDR3 size: 14 residues. The CDR3 reads CASSLSNRDYEQYF. CDR3 sequence (DNA): TGTGCCAGCAGCTTATCTAACAGAGACTACGAGCAGTACTTC.

The rearrangement uses TRBV18 and TRBJ1-2, with D tentatively TRBD1 (6 bases). Germline CDR1 reads KGHSH; CDR2 reads LQKENI. This CDR3 has 15 amino acids. The V end lost 3 bases, the J end lost 7 bases, and 18 bases lay between the germline ends. The CDR3 here is CASSPLGGETGGYTF. DNA for the CDR3: TGTGCCAGCTCACCGTTAGGGGGTGAGACGGGTGGCTACACCTTC.

This clone was seen just once. This CDR3 is CASSLGRYSNQPQHF. In nucleotides, the CDR3 is TGTGCCAGCAGCTTAGGGCGGTATAGCAATCAGCCCCAGCATTTT. The chain joins TRBV7-9 to TRBJ1-5; D gene unclear. The germline gives CDR1 SEHNR, CDR2 FQNEAQ (reference sequence). Trimming cost V 1 base and J 0 bases, with 7 bases left between them. The CDR3 covers 15 residues.

This chain links TRBV4-2 with TRBJ1-2; perhaps TRBD1 as D (5 bases). Trimming stripped 0 bases from V and 4 bases from J, with 12 bases between. Germline values: CDR1 LGHNA, CDR2 YNFKEQ. The CDR3 spans 15 residues. The CDR3 loop is CASSQDTRAPYGYTF. CDR3 coding DNA: TGTGCCAGCAGCCAAGACACCAGGGCTCCCTATGGCTACACCTTC.

The chain couples TRBV18 to TRBJ1-1, with 8 nucleotides matching TRBD1. The CDR3 is 12 residues long. Germline V gene data show CDR1 as KGHSH and CDR2 as LQKENI. V trimming: 3 bases; J trimming: 8 bases; junction bases outside the gene matches: 2. The DNA of the CDR3 is TGTGCCAGCTCACCTCAGGGGGCGGAAGCTTTCTTT. Encoded protein: CASSPQGAEAFF.

The rearrangement joins TRBV5-4 to TRBJ2-3; a possible D gene is TRBD2 (7 bases). Germline CDR1 SGHNT, CDR2 YYREEE (reference sequence). The CDR3 sequence is 15 residues long. V lost 4 bases to trimming and J lost 2 bases, with 14 bases between them. The CDR3 DNA follows: TGTGCCAGCAGCGGGGGGCGGGGGCTCACAGATACGCAGTATTTT. As protein: CASSGGRGLTDTQYF.

V is TRBV5-5 and J is TRBJ1-2; TRBD1 matches 8 bases. Germline V CDR1 and CDR2: SGHKS, YYEKEE (reference sequence). This CDR3 comprises 13 residues. V dropped 0 bases and J dropped 11; count of bases not matched to a gene: 6. In DNA form, the CDR3 reads TGTGCCAGCAGCTTGGACAGGGGGTCCTCGTACACCTTC. This gives the protein CASSLDRGSSYTF.